The clone carrying this T cell receptor (beta chain) appeared many times. Its antigen is currently unknown. Preparation of the TCRbeta library involved a method that used unique molecular identifiers. TCRdb processed the PCR reads anew with MiXCR; each CDR3 protein has one entry. The sample contains under 850,000 distinct CDR3 sequences, around 14% of which appear only once. This sample is drawn from a study of T-cell reconstitution after alpha-beta-depleted transplantation in children. Study findings and constraints: A year had passed since transplant, and T-cell counts and diversity by then came mostly from newly produced T cells. After transplant, high TCRbeta diversity at day 60 in some patients arose from surviving recipient T cells and thymic progenitors. About two months after transplant, alpha-beta T cells reportedly came from several hundred expanded graft clones.

Germline CDR1 is SGHVS and CDR2 is FQNEAQ. The V and J ends lost 2 bases and 7 bases respectively, with 12 bases between them. The CDR3 covers 14 residues. The source is a girl aged 2 to 9 with congenital amegakaryocytic thrombocytopenia, due to receive a stem cell transplant. Material: PBMCs, obtained before TCRalphabeta/CD19-depleted stem cell transplant. J is TRBJ2-1 and V is TRBV7-8, with a weak D call TRBD2 (5 bases). CDR3 loop: CASSLYPAANEQFF. The CDR3 DNA sequence: TGTGCCAGCAGCTTATATCCAGCGGCTAATGAGCAGTTCTTC.